The entry below gives a single TCR beta chain sequence along with its context. The antigen remains unidentified. Germline CDR1 is MNHEY and CDR2 is SVGAGI. The CDR3 is made up of 14 amino acids. The V gene lost 5 bases and the J gene lost 1 base, with 12 bases spanning the gap. The record originates from a study of Graves' ophthalmopathy and Graves' hyperthyroidism. Regarding the study as a whole: Forecasting of ophthalmopathy progression by the model achieved almost 71% sensitivity and around 72% specificity. The majority of expanded thyroid clonotypes above 0.001 frequency also occurred in blood.

The authors amplified TCR beta CDR3 regions, and they did so from RNA transcripts for repertoire sequencing. RT-PCR was first run with HTBI primers, then multiplex PCR in a second round. Via MiXCR, TCRdb re-called the multiplex PCR reads, giving one row per CDR3 protein. The table shows almost 750,000 distinct CDR3 sequences, with 40% occurring only once. The receptor comes from an adult man with Graves' ophthalmopathy. This chain connects TRBV6-5 to TRBJ2-7, with D unresolved. The sample consisted of peripheral blood. The CDR3 DNA sequence: TGTGCCAGCAGTGAACAATCCGGGTCCTACGAGCAGTACTTC. It encodes CASSEQSGSYEQYF.